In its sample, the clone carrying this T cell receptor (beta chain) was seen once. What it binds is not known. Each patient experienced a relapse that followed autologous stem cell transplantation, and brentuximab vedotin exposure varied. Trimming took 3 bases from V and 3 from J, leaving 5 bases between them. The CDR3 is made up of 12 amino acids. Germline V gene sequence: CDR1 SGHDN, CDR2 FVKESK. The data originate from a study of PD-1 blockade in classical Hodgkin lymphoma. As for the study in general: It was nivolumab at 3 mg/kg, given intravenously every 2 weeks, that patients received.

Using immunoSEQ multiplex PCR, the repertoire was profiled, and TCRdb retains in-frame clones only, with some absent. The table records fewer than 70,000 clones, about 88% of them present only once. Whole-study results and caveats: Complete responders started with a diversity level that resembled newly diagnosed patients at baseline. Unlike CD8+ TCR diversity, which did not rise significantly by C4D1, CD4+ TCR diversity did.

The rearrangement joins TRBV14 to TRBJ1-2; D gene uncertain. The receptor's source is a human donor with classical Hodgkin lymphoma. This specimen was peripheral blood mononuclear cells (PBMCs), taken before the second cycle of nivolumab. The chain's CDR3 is CASSQRDYGYTF. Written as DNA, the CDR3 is TGTGCCAGCAGCCAGCGGGACTATGGCTACACCTTC.